This T cell receptor (beta chain) was observed in a study of T cells after yellow fever vaccination. TCRdb independently ran MiXCR on the 5' RACE reads; one entry per CDR3 protein. The sample yields roughly 150,000 distinct CDR3 sequences, 5% to 8% seen once. A few counts support this clonotype. The source is a man aged 25 to 40 who received the YFV17D yellow fever vaccine. The sample here was CD4+ T cells sorted from PBMCs, taken 10 days after the yellow fever booster vaccination.

In DNA, the CDR3 is TGTGCCAGCAGCTTAGTAGGCGTCTACGAGCAGTACTTC. Amino acid sequence: CASSLVGVYEQYF. This chain joins TRBV7-2 and TRBJ2-7; no definite D call. V was cut by 1 base and J by 3 bases, with 7 bases left in between. CDR1 and CDR2 from the germline V gene are SGHTA and FQGNSA. The CDR3 totals 13 residues.